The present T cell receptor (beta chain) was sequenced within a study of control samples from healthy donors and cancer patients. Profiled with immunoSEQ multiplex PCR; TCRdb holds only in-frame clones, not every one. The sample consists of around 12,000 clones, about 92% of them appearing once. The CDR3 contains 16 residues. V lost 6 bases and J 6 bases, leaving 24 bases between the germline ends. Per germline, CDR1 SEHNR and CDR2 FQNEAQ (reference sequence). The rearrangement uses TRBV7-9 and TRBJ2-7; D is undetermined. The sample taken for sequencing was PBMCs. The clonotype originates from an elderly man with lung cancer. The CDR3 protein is CASSRSTLAAPTEQYV. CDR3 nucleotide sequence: TGTGCCAGCAGTCGATCAACCTTGGCGGCTCCCACCGAGCAGTACGTC.